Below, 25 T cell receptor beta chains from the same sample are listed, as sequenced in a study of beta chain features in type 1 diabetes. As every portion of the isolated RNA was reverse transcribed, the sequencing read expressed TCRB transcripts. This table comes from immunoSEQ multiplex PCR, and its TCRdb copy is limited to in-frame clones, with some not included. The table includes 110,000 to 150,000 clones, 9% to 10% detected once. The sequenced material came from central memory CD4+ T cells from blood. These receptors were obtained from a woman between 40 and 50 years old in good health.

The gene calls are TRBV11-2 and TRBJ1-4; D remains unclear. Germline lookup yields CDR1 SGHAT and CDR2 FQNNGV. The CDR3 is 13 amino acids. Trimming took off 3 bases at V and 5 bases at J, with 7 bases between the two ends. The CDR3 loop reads CASSFRVNEKLFF. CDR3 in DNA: TGTGCCAGCAGCTTCCGGGTCAATGAAAAACTGTTTTTT.

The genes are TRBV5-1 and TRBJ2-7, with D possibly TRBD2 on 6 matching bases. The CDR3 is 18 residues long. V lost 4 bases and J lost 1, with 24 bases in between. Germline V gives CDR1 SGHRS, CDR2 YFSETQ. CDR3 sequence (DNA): TGCGCCAGCAGCCCCGGGGGACGCCAGGGTGGGTCTTCCTACGAGCAGTACTTC. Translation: CASSPGGRQGGSSYEQYF.

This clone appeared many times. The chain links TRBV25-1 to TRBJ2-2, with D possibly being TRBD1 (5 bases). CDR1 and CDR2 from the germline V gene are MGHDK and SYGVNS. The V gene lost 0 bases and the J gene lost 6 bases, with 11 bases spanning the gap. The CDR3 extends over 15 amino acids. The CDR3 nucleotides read TGTGCCAGCAGTGAATATACGGTCAGGGCCGGGGAGCTGTTTTTT. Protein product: CASSEYTVRAGELFF.

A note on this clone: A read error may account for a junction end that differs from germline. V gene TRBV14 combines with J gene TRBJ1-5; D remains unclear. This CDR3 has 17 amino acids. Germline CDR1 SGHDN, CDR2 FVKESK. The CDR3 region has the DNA TGTGCCAGCAGCCATAACCCGAAGGGAGTTAGCGATCAGCCCCAGCATTTT. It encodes CASSHNPKGVSDQPQHF.

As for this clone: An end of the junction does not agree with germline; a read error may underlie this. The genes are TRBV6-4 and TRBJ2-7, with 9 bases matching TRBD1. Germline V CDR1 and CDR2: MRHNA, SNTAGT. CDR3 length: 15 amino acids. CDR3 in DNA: TGTGCCACCTCGGCCGGGACAGGGCATTCCTTCGAGCAGTACTTC. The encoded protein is CATSAGTGHSFEQYF.

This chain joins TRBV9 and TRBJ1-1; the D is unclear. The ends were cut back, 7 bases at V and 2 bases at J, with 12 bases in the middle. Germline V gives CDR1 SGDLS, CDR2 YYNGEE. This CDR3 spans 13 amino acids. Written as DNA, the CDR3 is TGTGCCAGCGCAGAACACCCAAACACTGAAGCTTTCTTT. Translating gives CASAEHPNTEAFF.

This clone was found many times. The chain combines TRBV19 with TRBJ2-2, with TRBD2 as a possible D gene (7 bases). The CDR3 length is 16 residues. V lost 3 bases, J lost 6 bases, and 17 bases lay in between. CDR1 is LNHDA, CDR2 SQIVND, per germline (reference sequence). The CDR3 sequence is CASSMGGGRGAGELFF. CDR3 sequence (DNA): TGTGCCAGTAGTATGGGGGGGGGCCGCGGGGCCGGGGAGCTGTTTTTT.

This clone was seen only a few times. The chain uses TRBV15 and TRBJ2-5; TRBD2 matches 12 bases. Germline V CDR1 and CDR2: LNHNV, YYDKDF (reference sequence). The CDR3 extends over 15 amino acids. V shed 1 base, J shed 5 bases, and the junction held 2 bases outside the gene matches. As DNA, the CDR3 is TGTGCCACCAGCAGAGCTCTAGCGGGGGGGGAGACCCAGTACTTC. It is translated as CATSRALAGGETQYF.

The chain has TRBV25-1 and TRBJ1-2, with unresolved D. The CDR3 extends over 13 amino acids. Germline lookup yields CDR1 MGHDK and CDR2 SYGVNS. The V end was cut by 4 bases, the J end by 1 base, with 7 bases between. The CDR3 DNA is TGTGCCAGCAGTGTAGATCTTAACTATGGCTACACCTTC. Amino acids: CASSVDLNYGYTF.

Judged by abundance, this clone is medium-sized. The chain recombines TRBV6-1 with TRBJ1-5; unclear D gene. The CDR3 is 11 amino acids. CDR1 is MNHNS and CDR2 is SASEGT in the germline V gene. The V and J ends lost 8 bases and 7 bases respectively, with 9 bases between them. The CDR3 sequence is CASGTGQPQHF. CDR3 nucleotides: TGTGCCAGCGGAACGGGGCAGCCCCAGCATTTT.

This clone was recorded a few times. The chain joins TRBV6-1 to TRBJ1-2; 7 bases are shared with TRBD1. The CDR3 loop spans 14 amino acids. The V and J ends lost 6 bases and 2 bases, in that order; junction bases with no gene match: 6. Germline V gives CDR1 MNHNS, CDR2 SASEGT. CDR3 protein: CASSATGRNYGYTF. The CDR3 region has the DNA TGTGCCAGCAGCGCGACAGGGAGGAACTATGGCTACACCTTC.

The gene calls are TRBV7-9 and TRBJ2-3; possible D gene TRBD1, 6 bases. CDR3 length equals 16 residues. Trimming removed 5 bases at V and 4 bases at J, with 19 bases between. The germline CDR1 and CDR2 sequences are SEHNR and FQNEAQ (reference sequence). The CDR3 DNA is TGTGCCAGCAGCCAAAACCAGGGGTCATTGGCAGATACGCAGTATTTT. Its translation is CASSQNQGSLADTQYF.

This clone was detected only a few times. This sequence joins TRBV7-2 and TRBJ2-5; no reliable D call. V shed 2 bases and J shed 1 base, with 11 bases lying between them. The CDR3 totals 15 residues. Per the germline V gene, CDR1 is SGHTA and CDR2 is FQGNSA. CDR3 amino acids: CASSLIGHPQETQYF. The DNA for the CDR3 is TGTGCCAGCAGCTTAATTGGCCACCCCCAAGAGACCCAGTACTTC.

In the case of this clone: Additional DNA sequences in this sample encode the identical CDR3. Written as DNA, the CDR3 is TGTGCCAGCTCCCCAGGCCAGGGAAAAGGCTACACCTTC. Its protein is CASSPGQGKGYTF. This rearrangement joins TRBV18 to TRBJ1-2, with D perhaps matching TRBD1 (5 bases). V was clipped by 6 bases and J by 8 bases, with 16 bases between them. The germline V gene encodes CDR1 KGHSH and CDR2 LQKENI. This CDR3 is 13 amino acids long.

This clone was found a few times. The CDR3 reads CASSLGGQVRKLFF. The DNA for the CDR3 is TGTGCCAGCAGCTTAGGGGGCCAGGTCAGAAAACTGTTTTTT. The chain has TRBV7-6 and TRBJ1-4; perhaps TRBD1 as D (5 bases). The CDR3 totals 14 residues. V lost 1 base and J lost 10, with 13 bases in between. The germline gives CDR1 SGHVS, CDR2 FNYEAQ.

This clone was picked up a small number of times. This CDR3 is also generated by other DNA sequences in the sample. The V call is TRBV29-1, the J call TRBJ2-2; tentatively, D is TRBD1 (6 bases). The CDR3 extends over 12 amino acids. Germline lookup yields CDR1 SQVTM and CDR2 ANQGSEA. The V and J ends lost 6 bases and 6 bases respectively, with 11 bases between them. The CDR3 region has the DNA TGCAGCGTCTCCCAGGGGCCCGGGGAGCTGTTTTTT. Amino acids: CSVSQGPGELFF.

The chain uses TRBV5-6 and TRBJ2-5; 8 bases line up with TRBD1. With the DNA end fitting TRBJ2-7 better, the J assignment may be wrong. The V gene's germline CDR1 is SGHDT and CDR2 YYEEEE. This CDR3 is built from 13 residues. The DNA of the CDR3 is TGTGCCAGCATCCGGACAGGGTCCTACGAGCAGTACTTC. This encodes CASIRTGSYEQYF.

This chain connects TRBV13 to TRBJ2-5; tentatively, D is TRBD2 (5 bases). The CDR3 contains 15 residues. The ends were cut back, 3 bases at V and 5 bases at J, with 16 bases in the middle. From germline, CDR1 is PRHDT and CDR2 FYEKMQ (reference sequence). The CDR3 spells CASSFSSEGRETQYF. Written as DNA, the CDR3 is TGTGCCAGCAGCTTTTCTTCAGAGGGAAGGGAGACCCAGTACTTC.

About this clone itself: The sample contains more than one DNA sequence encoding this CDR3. This chain's CDR3 is CASSLEQGGQPQHF. In nucleotides, the CDR3 is TGTGCCAGCTCACTGGAACAGGGCGGTCAGCCCCAGCATTTT. The V call is TRBV18, the J call TRBJ1-5, with D maybe TRBD1 (6 bases). CDR3 size: 14 residues. Germline lookup yields CDR1 KGHSH and CDR2 LQKENI. V lost 4 bases to trimming and J lost 6 bases, with 13 bases between them.

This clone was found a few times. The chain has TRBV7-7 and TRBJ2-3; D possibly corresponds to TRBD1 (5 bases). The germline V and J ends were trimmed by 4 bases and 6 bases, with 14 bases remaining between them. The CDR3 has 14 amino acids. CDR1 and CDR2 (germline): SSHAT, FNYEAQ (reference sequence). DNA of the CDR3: TGTGCCAGCAGCTCTACCGGACAAGGGGATACGCAGTATTTT. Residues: CASSSTGQGDTQYF.

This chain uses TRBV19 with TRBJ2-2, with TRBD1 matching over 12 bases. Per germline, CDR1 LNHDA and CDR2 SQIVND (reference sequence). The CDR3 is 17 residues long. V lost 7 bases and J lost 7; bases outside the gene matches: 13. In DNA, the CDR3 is TGTGCCAGTAATTACCGGGGACAGGGGGCGTACGGCGGGGAGCTGTTTTTT. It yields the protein CASNYRGQGAYGGELFF.

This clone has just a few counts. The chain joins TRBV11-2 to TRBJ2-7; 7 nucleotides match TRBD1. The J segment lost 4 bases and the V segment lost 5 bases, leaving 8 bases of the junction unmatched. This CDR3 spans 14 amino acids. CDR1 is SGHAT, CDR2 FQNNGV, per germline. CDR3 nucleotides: TGTGCCAGCAGCCTGGGACAGTCTTTATACGAGCAGTACTTC. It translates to CASSLGQSLYEQYF.

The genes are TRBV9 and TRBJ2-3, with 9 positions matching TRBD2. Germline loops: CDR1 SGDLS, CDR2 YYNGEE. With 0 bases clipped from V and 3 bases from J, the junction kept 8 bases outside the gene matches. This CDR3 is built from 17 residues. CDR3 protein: CASSVARLADQTDTQYF. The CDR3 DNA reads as TGTGCCAGCAGCGTAGCCAGACTAGCGGATCAGACAGATACGCAGTATTTT. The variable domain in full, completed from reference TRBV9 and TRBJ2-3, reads DSGVTQTPKHLITATGQRVTLRCSPRSGDLSVYWYQQSLDQGLQFLIQYYNGEERAKGNILERFSAQQFPDLHSELNLSSLELGDSALYFCASSVARLADQTDTQYFGPGTRLTVL.

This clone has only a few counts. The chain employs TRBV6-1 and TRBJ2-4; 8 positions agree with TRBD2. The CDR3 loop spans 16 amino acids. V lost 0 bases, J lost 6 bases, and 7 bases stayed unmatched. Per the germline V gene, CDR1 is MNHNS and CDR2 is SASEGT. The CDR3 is CASSEAPGGRGNIQYF. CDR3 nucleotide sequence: TGTGCCAGCAGTGAAGCGCCGGGGGGGCGGGGAAACATTCAGTACTTC.

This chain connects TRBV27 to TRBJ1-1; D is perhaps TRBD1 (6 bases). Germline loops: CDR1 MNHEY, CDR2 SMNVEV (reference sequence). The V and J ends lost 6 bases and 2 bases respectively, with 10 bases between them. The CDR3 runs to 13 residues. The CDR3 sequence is CASRIQGNTEAFF. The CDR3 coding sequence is TGTGCCAGCAGGATACAGGGTAACACTGAAGCTTTCTTT.